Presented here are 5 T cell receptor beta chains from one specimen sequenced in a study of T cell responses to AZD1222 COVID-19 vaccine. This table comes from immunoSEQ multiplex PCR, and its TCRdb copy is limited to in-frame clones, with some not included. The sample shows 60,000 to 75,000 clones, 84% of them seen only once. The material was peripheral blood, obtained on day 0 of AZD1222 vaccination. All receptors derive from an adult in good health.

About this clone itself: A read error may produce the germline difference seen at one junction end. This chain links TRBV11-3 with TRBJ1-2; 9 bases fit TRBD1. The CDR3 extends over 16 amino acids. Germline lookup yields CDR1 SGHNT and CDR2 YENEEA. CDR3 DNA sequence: TGTGCCAGCAGCCTAGAGAAGACAGGGGGGGACTATGGCTACACCTTC. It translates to CASSLEKTGGDYGYTF.

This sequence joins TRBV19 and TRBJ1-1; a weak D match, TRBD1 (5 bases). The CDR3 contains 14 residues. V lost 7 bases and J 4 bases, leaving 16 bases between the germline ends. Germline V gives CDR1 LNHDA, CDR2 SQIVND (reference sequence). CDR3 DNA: TGTGCCAGTAATGGGGGGGATGCACGCACTGAAGCTTTCTTT. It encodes CASNGGDARTEAFF.

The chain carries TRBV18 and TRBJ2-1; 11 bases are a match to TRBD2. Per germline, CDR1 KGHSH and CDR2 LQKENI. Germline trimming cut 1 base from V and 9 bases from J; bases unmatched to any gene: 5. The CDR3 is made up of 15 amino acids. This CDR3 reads CASSPLLAGGGEQFF. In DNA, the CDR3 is TGTGCCAGCTCACCACTGCTAGCGGGAGGTGGTGAGCAGTTCTTC.

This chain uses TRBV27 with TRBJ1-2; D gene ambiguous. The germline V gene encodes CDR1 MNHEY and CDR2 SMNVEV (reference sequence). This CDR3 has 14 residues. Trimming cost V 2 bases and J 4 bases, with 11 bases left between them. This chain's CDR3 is CASSLREGLYGYTF. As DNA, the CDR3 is TGTGCCAGCAGTTTACGAGAAGGGCTCTATGGCTACACCTTC.

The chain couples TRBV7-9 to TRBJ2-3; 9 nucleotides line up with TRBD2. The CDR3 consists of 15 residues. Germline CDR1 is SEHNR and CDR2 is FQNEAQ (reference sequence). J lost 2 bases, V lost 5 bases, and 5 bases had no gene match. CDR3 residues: CASSGSSGVTDTQYF. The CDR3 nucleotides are TGTGCCAGCAGCGGATCTAGCGGGGTCACAGATACGCAGTATTTT. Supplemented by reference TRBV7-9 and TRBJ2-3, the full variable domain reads DTGVSQNPRHKITKRGQNVTFRCDPISEHNRLYWYRQTLGQGPEFLTYFQNEAQLEKSRLLSDRFSAERPKGSFSTLEIQRTEQGDSAMYLCASSGSSGVTDTQYFGPGTRLTVL.